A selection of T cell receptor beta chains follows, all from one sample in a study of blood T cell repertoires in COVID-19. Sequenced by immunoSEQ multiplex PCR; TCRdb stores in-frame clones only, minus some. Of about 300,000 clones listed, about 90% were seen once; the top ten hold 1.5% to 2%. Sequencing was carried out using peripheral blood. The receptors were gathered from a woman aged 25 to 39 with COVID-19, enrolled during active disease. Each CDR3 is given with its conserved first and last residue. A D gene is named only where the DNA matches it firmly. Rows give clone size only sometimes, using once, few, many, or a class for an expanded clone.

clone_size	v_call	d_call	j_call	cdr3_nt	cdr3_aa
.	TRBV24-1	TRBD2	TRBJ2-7	TGTGCCACCAGTGGCACGGGGGGATCCTACGAGCAGTACTTC	CATSGTGGSYEQYF
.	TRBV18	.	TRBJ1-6	TGTGCCAGCTCACCACGGGGGAGGGATTCACCCCTCCACTTT	CASSPRGRDSPLHF
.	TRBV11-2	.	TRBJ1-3	TGTGCCAGCAGTGCCTACTCTGGAAACACCATATATTTT	CASSAYSGNTIYF
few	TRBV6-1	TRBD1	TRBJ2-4	TGTGCCAGCAGTGAAAGTCCGGGACAGGGTGGATGGGTAGCCAAAAACATTCAGTACTTC	CASSESPGQGGWVAKNIQYF
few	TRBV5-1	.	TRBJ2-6	TGCGCCAGCAGCTTCGGGGACTCTGGGGCCAACGTCCTGACTTTC	CASSFGDSGANVLTF
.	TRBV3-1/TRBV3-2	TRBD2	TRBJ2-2	TGTGCCAGCAGCCATTGGACTAGTCCCTTGAACACCGGGGAGCTGTTTTTT	CASSHWTSPLNTGELFF
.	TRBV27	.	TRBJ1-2	TGTGCCAGCAGTTTAGCCCCAGAACCCTCGAAATATGGCTACACCTTC	CASSLAPEPSKYGYTF
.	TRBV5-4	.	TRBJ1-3	TGTGCCAGCAGCTTGAGGTCGGGAGAATCTGGAAACACCATATATTTT	CASSLRSGESGNTIYF
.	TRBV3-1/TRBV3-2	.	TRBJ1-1	TGTGCCGCGCAGGGGATAGGCACTGAAGCTTTCTTT	CAAQGIGTEAFF
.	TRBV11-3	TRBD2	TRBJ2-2	TGTGCCAGCAGCCTCCGGGGGGTGGGCACCGGGGAGCTGTTTTTT	CASSLRGVGTGELFF
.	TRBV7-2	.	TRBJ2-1	TGTGCCAGCAGCCTCGGGGGAACGACCTACAATGAGCAGTTCTTC	CASSLGGTTYNEQFF
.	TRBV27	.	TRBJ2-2	TGTGCCAGCAGTGGGGCGGACCGGTCCGGGGAGCTGTTTTTT	CASSGADRSGELFF
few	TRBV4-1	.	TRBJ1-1	TGCGCCAGCAGCCAAGATTGGGCCAGGCAAATTCGTACGGAGAACACTGAAGCTTTCTTT	CASSQDWARQIRTENTEAFF
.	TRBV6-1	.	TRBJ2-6	TGTGCCAGCAGTGAACGGAGGGGTGGGGCCAACGTCCTGACTTTC	CASSERRGGANVLTF
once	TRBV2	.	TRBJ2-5	TGTGCCAGCAGTTCCGGGACTGAAGAGACCCAGTACTTC	CASSSGTEETQYF
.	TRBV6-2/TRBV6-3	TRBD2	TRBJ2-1	TGTGCCAGCAGTATATACCCCCTCCGACTAGCGGGGAATGAGCAGTTCTTC	CASSIYPLRLAGNEQFF
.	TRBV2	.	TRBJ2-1	TGTGCCAGCAGTGAAGCGCTGGAGAATGAGCAGTTCTTC	CASSEALENEQFF
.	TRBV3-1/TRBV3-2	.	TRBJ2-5	TGTGCCAGCGGTCGCAGGGTGCAAGAGACCCAGTACTTC	CASGRRVQETQYF
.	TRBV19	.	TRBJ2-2	TGTGCCAGTAGTATAGATCAACTGAGGAACACCGGGGAGCTGTTTTTT	CASSIDQLRNTGELFF
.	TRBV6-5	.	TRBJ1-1	TGTGCCAGCAGCCTTACAGGGAGTACTGAAGCTTTCTTT	CASSLTGSTEAFF
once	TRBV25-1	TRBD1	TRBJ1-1	TGTGCCTGTAGAGGAGACGGGACAGCTAACACTGAAGCTTTCTTT	CACRGDGTANTEAFF
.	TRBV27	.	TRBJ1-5	TGTGCCAGCAGTTTATCTAGGGGGAGCAATCAGCCCCAGCATTTT	CASSLSRGSNQPQHF
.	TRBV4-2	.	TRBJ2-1	TGTGCCAGCAGCCAAGGCGGGCAGAGCTCCTACAATGAGCAGTTCTTC	CASSQGGQSSYNEQFF
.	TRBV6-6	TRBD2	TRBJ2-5	TGTGCCAGCAGTCCACTAGCGGGGGGGCTGAAGACCCAGTACTTC	CASSPLAGGLKTQYF
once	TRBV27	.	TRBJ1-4	TGTGCCAGCAGTCCGGACAGTTATAATGAAAAACTGTTTTTT	CASSPDSYNEKLFF
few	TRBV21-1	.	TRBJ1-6	TGTGCCAGCAGCAAATCGCATACAGAAGGCCCGGATTCACCCCTCCACTTT	CASSKSHTEGPDSPLHF
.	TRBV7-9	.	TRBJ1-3	TGTGCCAGCAGCTTAGTAGGACTCGAGGGAAACACCATATATTTT	CASSLVGLEGNTIYF
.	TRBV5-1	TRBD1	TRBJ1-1	TGCGCCAGCAGCTCAACAGGGTGGGACAGGGGCACTGAAGCTTTCTTT	CASSSTGWDRGTEAFF
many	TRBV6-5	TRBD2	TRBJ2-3	TGTGCCAGCACCCTGACTAGCGGGGGGTTAGATACGCAGTATTTT	CASTLTSGGLDTQYF
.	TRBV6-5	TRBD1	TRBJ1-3	TGTGCCAGCTCGGGCAGGGGGAGAGGAAACACCATATATTTT	CASSGRGRGNTIYF
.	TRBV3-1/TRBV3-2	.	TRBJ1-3	TGTGCCAGCAGCACCGACAGGACCTCTGGAAACACCATATATTTT	CASSTDRTSGNTIYF
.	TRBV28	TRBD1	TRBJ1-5	TGTGCCAGCAGTTTACTATTGGGCTCGGACAGGGGGATTCAGCCCCAGCATTTT	CASSLLLGSDRGIQPQHF
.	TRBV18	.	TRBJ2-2	TGTGCCAGCTCACCAGTATCTCGGGGGACCGGGGAGCTGTTTTTT	CASSPVSRGTGELFF
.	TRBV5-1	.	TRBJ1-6	TGCGCCAGCAGCTTGGCCGGTTCGGGTTCACCCCTCCACTTT	CASSLAGSGSPLHF
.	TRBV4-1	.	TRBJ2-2	TGCGCCAGCAGCCTCCTACTCACGGGCACCGGGGAGCTGTTTTTT	CASSLLLTGTGELFF
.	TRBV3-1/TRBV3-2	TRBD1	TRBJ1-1	TGTGCCAGCAGCCATGCCCCAGGGGGTAACACTGAAGCTTTCTTT	CASSHAPGGNTEAFF
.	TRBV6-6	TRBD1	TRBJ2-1	TGTGCCAGCAGGACAGGGGTCGGTGAGCAGTTCTTC	CASRTGVGEQFF
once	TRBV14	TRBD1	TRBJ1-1	TGTGCCAGCAGCCCACAGACAGGGCTGGCGACAACTGAAGCTTTCTTT	CASSPQTGLATTEAFF
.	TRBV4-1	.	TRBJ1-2	TGCGCCAGCAGCCAAGAACCAGGGAACTATGGCTACACCTTC	CASSQEPGNYGYTF
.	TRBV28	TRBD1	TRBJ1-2	TGTGCCAGCAGTTTAAGCTTTGGGAGACAGGGGATACTCTATGGCTACACCTTC	CASSLSFGRQGILYGYTF
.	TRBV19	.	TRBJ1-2	TGTGCCAGTAGTCCAGGACTGCAACACTATGGCTACACCTTC	CASSPGLQHYGYTF
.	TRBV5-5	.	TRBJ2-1	TGTGCCAGCAGCCTCCTGGCGGATAGCTCCTACAATGGGCAGTTCTTC	CASSLLADSSYNGQFF
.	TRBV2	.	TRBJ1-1	TGTGCCAGCAGTTTTGGGACCGGGGGAACTGAAGCTTTCTTT	CASSFGTGGTEAFF
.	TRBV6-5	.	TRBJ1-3	TGTGCCAGCAGCTCCCTTAGACAGGGAAACACCATATATTTT	CASSSLRQGNTIYF
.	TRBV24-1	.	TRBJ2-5	TGTGCCACTCAAAGCGGCAGGGGACAAGAGACCCAGTACTTC	CATQSGRGQETQYF
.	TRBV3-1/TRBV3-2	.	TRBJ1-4	TGTGCCAGCAGCCAAGATCTGATGAGAGGAGAAAAACTGTTTTTT	CASSQDLMRGEKLFF
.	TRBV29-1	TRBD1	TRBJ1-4	TGCAGCGCAGCAGGAGGAACAGGGGGGGACGAAAAACTGTTTTTT	CSAAGGTGGDEKLFF
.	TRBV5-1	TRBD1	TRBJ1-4	TGCGCCAGCAGCTTTAGCGGACAGGGCTTCGAAAAACTGTTTTTT	CASSFSGQGFEKLFF
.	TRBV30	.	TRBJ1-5	TGTGCCTGGAGTGTACTTGGACAGCCTAATCAGCCCCAGCATTTT	CAWSVLGQPNQPQHF